The rows below give T cell receptor beta chains drawn from one sample of a study of blood T cells in healthy people across ages. One entry per CDR3 protein, called by TCRdb with MiXCR from the 5' RACE reads. This table has 1.6 million or so distinct CDR3 sequences, roughly 32% appearing once. Sequenced material: blood. The receptors come from a woman in her 30s in good health. CDR3s include the opening cysteine and the closing phenylalanine or tryptophan. Fields, in order: clone size, V gene, CDR3 protein. The listing skips clone size in some rows; elsewhere it reads once, few, many or a size class.

few | TRBV20-1 | CSTDPGGRGYTF
- | TRBV9 | CASSVQTYNEQFF
- | TRBV27 | CASSFGTGTGTDTQYF
few | TRBV5-6 | CASSWRGYTF
few | TRBV29-1 | CSVRTKFKDTNTGELFF
- | TRBV7-8 | CASSLLRGRNKQYF
- | TRBV27 | CASSNGGNQPQHF
few | TRBV19 | CASSGVPSSEQYF
- | TRBV2 | CASSPYWRGPVFF
- | TRBV12-3/TRBV12-4 | CASSPDGIDNQPQHF